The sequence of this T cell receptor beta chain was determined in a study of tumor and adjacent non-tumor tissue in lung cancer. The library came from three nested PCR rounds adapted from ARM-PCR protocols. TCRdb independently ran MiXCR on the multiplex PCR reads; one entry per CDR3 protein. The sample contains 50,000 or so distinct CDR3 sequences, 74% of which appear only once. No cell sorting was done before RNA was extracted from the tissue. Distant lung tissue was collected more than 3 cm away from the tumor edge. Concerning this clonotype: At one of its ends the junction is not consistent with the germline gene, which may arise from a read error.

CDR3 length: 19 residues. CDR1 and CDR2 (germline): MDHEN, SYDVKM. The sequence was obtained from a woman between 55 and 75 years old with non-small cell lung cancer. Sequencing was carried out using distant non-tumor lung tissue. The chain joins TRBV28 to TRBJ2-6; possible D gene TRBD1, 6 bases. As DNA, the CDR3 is TGTGCCAGTAGTTTATGGGAACAGGGCTCCTACTCTGGGGCCAACATCCTGACTTTC. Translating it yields CASSLWEQGSYSGANILTF. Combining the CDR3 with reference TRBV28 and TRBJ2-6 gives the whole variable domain DVKVTQSSRYLVKRTGEKVFLECVQDMDHENMFWYRQDPGLGLRLIYFSYDVKMKEKGDIPEGYSVSREKKERFSLILESASTNQTSMYLCASSLWEQGSYSGANILTFGAGSRLTVL.